The rows below give T cell receptor beta chains drawn from one sample of a study of cytomegalovirus exposure and HLA in healthy donors. Profiled with immunoSEQ multiplex PCR; TCRdb holds only in-frame clones, not every one. The sample shows fewer than 200,000 clones, 80% to 90% of them seen only once. Sequences were obtained from PBMCs. The receptors shown here come from a woman between 18 and 29 years old in good health and CMV-seronegative. The CDR3 runs from the conserved cysteine through the conserved F or W. The D gene is left open where the match is weak. Clone size is given for some rows only: seen once, a few or many times, or a class if the clone is expanded.

clone_size	v_call	j_call	d_call	cdr3_aa	cdr3_nt
-	TRBV18	TRBJ1-4	-	CASSLRGGPNEKLFF	TGTGCCAGCTCACTGCGCGGGGGCCCGAATGAAAAACTGTTTTTT
-	TRBV28	TRBJ2-7	TRBD2	CASSLGREASEQYF	TGTGCCAGCAGCCTAGGACGGGAGGCCTCCGAGCAGTACTTC
-	TRBV11-3	TRBJ2-1	TRBD2	CASSLTSGIEQFF	TGTGCCAGCAGCTTAACTAGCGGGATTGAGCAGTTCTTC
-	TRBV7-9	TRBJ1-2	-	CASSLGGDYGYTF	TGTGCCAGCAGCTTAGGGGGAGACTATGGCTACACCTTC
-	TRBV5-1	TRBJ2-1	-	CASSLAPLATNEQFF	TGCGCCAGCAGCTTGGCTCCCCTAGCGACCAATGAGCAGTTCTTC
-	TRBV6-5	TRBJ1-3	-	CASSLTGRRNTIYF	TGTGCCAGCAGTCTCACAGGGCGACGGAACACCATATATTTT
-	TRBV27	TRBJ2-7	TRBD1	CASSDRGRWEQYF	TGTGCCAGCAGCGACAGGGGGCGCTGGGAGCAGTACTTC
once	TRBV28	TRBJ2-3	-	CASSLSRLEAGSDTQYF	TGTGCCAGCAGTTTATCCCGATTAGAAGCAGGGTCGGATACGCAGTATTTT
-	TRBV27	TRBJ2-1	TRBD2	CASSFGTSENEQFF	TGTGCCAGCAGTTTTGGGACTAGCGAGAATGAGCAGTTCTTC
-	TRBV19	TRBJ2-5	TRBD1	CASSIPGQGEETQYF	TGTGCCAGTAGTATCCCGGGCCAGGGGGAAGAGACCCAGTACTTC
-	TRBV6-6	TRBJ1-2	TRBD1	CASKGLQGEDNYGYTF	TGTGCCAGCAAGGGATTACAGGGGGAAGATAACTATGGCTACACCTTC
-	TRBV28	TRBJ2-7	TRBD1	CASSSPGQGPYEQYF	TGTGCCAGCAGTTCGCCGGGACAGGGTCCCTACGAGCAGTACTTC
-	TRBV19	TRBJ1-1	-	CASSARGSNTEAFF	TGTGCCAGTAGTGCGCGGGGGTCGAACACTGAAGCTTTCTTT
-	TRBV10-3	TRBJ2-2	TRBD2	CAISAQTSGAASTGELFF	TGTGCCATCAGTGCCCAGACTAGCGGGGCCGCGAGCACCGGGGAGCTGTTTTTT
-	TRBV15	TRBJ2-7	TRBD1	CATSVRTGSYEQYF	TGTGCCACCAGCGTCCGGACAGGCTCCTACGAGCAGTACTTC
-	TRBV27	TRBJ2-5	-	CASSFLGSQETQYF	TGTGCCAGCAGTTTTCTAGGTTCACAAGAGACCCAGTACTTC
-	TRBV27	TRBJ1-1	TRBD1	CASSADRDNTEAFF	TGTGCCAGCAGTGCGGACAGGGACAACACTGAAGCTTTCTTT